A single sample is the source of the 27 T cell receptor beta chains below, sequenced in a study of CD8 T cells in Susac syndrome. An amount of RNA that ranged from roughly 0.45 to 1 ug was reverse transcribed with random hexamers. TCRdb re-called the immunoSEQ multiplex PCR reads through MiXCR, storing one row per CDR3 protein. The sample lists over 350,000 distinct CDR3 sequences, 75% to 90% occurring once. Sequences were obtained from CD8+ T cells from PBMCs. The receptor source for this set is a human donor with multiple sclerosis.

CDR3 bases: TGTGCCAGCAGCTCAGCAAGGACAGGGGGTGGGTACACCGGGGAGCTGTTTTTT. This gives the protein CASSSARTGGGYTGELFF. V and J are TRBV12-3 or TRBV12-4 and TRBJ2-2; TRBD1 aligns across 10 bases. This CDR3 has 18 residues. V was clipped by 6 bases and J by 3 bases; unmatched bases: 13.

The chain uses TRBV9 and TRBJ2-1; no definite D call. Germline lookup yields CDR1 SGDLS and CDR2 YYNGEE. This CDR3 is 16 amino acids long. Trimming stripped 0 bases from V and 0 bases from J, with 10 bases between. CDR3 region: CASSVEAPSSYNEQFF. The CDR3 bases are TGTGCCAGCAGCGTAGAGGCCCCAAGCTCCTACAATGAGCAGTTCTTC.

This chain connects TRBV30 to TRBJ2-3; possible D gene TRBD2, 5 bases. V lost 3 bases and J 4 bases, leaving 14 bases between the germline ends. There are 14 residues in the CDR3. Germline values: CDR1 GTSNPN, CDR2 SVGIG (reference sequence). The CDR3 loop is CAWRLGYGADTQYF. CDR3 coding DNA: TGTGCCTGGAGACTGGGGTACGGGGCAGATACGCAGTATTTT.

The chain uses TRBV4-2 and TRBJ2-1, with 7 positions matching TRBD2. V shed 3 bases, J shed 0 bases, and the junction held 5 bases outside the gene matches. Germline assignment: CDR1 LGHNA and CDR2 YNFKEQ. CDR3 length: 16 amino acids. The CDR3 DNA reads TGTGCCAGCAGCCAGGGAGGGGTGACCTCCTACAATGAGCAGTTCTTC. It is translated as CASSQGGVTSYNEQFF.

The CDR3 protein is CASSQGVGNEQFF. The CDR3 DNA is TGCGCCAGCAGCCAAGGGGTGGGGAATGAGCAGTTCTTC. The J gene is TRBJ2-1, the V gene TRBV4-1, with unresolved D. The CDR3 consists of 13 residues. V was cut by 1 base and J by 7 bases, with 8 bases left in between. Germline V gene data show CDR1 as MGHRA and CDR2 as YSYEKL.

The chain carries TRBV27 and TRBJ2-7; 7 positions match TRBD2. With 3 bases clipped from V and 4 bases from J, the junction kept 9 bases outside the gene matches. Germline CDR1 is MNHEY and CDR2 is SMNVEV (reference sequence). CDR3 length: 15 amino acids. The CDR3 loop is CASSFTSAGVYEQYF. The CDR3, as DNA: TGTGCCAGCAGTTTCACTAGCGCTGGGGTATACGAGCAGTACTTC.

The chain employs TRBV6-1 and TRBJ2-2, with D uncertain. V was shortened by 5 bases and J by 0 bases, with 10 bases between the two germline ends. Germline V gene data show CDR1 as MNHNS and CDR2 as SASEGT. The CDR3 length is 15 residues. The CDR3 region is CASSPLGTNTGELFF. The CDR3 DNA is TGTGCCAGCAGTCCCCTGGGGACGAACACCGGGGAGCTGTTTTTT.

The V call is TRBV27, the J call TRBJ2-7, with D possibly matching TRBD2 (6 bases). Trimming removed 5 bases at V and 2 bases at J, with 10 bases between. This CDR3 is 13 amino acids long. The germline V gene has CDR1 MNHEY and CDR2 SMNVEV (reference sequence). CDR3 in amino acids: CASSPSAPYEQYF. CDR3 nucleotides: TGTGCCAGCAGTCCTAGCGCGCCCTACGAGCAGTACTTC.

The rearrangement joins TRBV10-3 to TRBJ2-3, with 9 nucleotides matching TRBD1. CDR1 and CDR2 from the germline V gene are ENHRY and SYGVKD. CDR3 length equals 16 residues. V shed 4 bases, J shed 4 bases, and the junction held 9 bases outside the gene matches. CDR3 protein: CAISGETGGLADTQYF. The CDR3 DNA follows: TGTGCCATCAGTGGGGAGACAGGGGGATTGGCAGATACGCAGTATTTT.

This sequence joins TRBV9 and TRBJ2-7; D unresolved. V shed 0 bases and J shed 0 bases, with 7 bases lying between them. This CDR3 contains 14 residues. Germline V gene lookup returns CDR1 SGDLS and CDR2 YYNGEE. CDR3 sequence reads: CASSVVESSYEQYF. CDR3 in DNA: TGTGCCAGCAGCGTAGTAGAATCCTCCTACGAGCAGTACTTC.

The J gene is TRBJ1-1, the V gene TRBV28; D call uncertain. V lost 6 bases, J lost 0 bases, and 14 bases lay in between. Germline lookup yields CDR1 MDHEN and CDR2 SYDVKM. This CDR3 has 15 amino acids. DNA for the CDR3: TGTGCCAGCAGCCCTGATTTTGGGGTGAACACTGAAGCTTTCTTT. This sequence encodes CASSPDFGVNTEAFF. Full variable domain (remainder filled in from reference TRBV28 and TRBJ1-1): DVKVTQSSRYLVKRTGEKVFLECVQDMDHENMFWYRQDPGLGLRLIYFSYDVKMKEKGDIPEGYSVSREKKERFSLILESASTNQTSMYLCASSPDFGVNTEAFFGQGTRLTVV.

The chain combines TRBV30 with TRBJ2-1; D remains unclear. The CDR3 is 13 residues long. The germline V gene encodes CDR1 GTSNPN and CDR2 SVGIG (reference sequence). The V and J ends lost 0 bases and 4 bases respectively, with 7 bases between them. The CDR3 reads CAWSVTEYNEQFF. In DNA, the CDR3 is TGTGCCTGGAGTGTAACCGAATACAATGAGCAGTTCTTC.

This clonotype has just one count. The rearrangement links TRBV20-1 to TRBJ2-1, with 7 nucleotides matching TRBD2. The CDR3 loop spans 16 amino acids. V shed 0 bases and J 0 bases; nucleotides not matched to a gene: 5. CDR1 and CDR2 from the germline V gene are DFQATT and SNEGSKA (reference sequence). CDR3 protein: CSARDLGGSSYNEQFF. The CDR3 DNA reads as TGCAGTGCTAGAGATCTGGGGGGGAGCTCCTACAATGAGCAGTTCTTC.

The chain recombines TRBV21-1 with TRBJ1-2; the listed D gene, TRBD1, was not tested against the DNA. TRBV21-1 is a known pseudogene. The CDR3 totals 15 residues. CDR3 residues: CASSSRGGYRDGYTF. The CDR3 DNA reads as TGTGCCAGCAGCAGCCGGGGGGGGTACCGGGATGGCTACACCTTC.

This rearrangement joins TRBV12-3 or TRBV12-4 to TRBJ2-1; a possible D gene is TRBD1 (6 bases). This CDR3 region has 13 residues. Trimming shortened V by 6 bases and J by 8 bases, and 14 bases separated the two germline ends. CDR3 amino acids: CASRPQGTDEQFF. The DNA for the CDR3 is TGTGCCAGCAGGCCACAGGGAACCGATGAGCAGTTCTTC.

The gene calls are TRBV6-5 and TRBJ2-7, with D uncertain. The CDR3 is made up of 13 amino acids. V lost 0 bases and J lost 5, with 8 bases in between. The germline gives CDR1 MNHEY, CDR2 SVGAGI. This chain's CDR3 is CASSYSPSNEQYF. The CDR3 region has the DNA TGTGCCAGCAGTTACTCCCCGAGCAACGAGCAGTACTTC.

J is TRBJ1-1 and V is TRBV30; D call uncertain. Germline V CDR1 and CDR2: GTSNPN, SVGIG (reference sequence). CDR3 length: 14 residues. V dropped 2 bases and J dropped 1 base, with 11 bases sitting between them. This CDR3 is CAWSPEGPNTEAFF. The CDR3 nucleotides are TGTGCCTGGAGTCCCGAGGGTCCGAACACTGAAGCTTTCTTT.

The rearrangement uses TRBV12-3 or TRBV12-4 and TRBJ2-2; D gene uncertain. CDR3 length: 13 residues. The ends were cut back, 7 bases at V and 1 base at J, with 7 bases in the middle. Here the CDR3 reads CASMPRNTGELFF. As DNA, the CDR3 is TGTGCCAGCATGCCCAGGAACACCGGGGAGCTGTTTTTT.

V and J are TRBV19 and TRBJ2-7; 8 nucleotides agree with TRBD2. The junction had 7 bases not matched to a gene; V was cut back by 3 bases and J by 3 bases. This CDR3 comprises 15 residues. The germline CDR1 and CDR2 sequences are LNHDA and SQIVND (reference sequence). The CDR3 DNA follows: TGTGCCAGTAGTATCCTGTGGACTAGCCTCTACGAGCAGTACTTC. Protein product: CASSILWTSLYEQYF.

This chain joins TRBV27 and TRBJ2-1, with TRBD2 matching over 8 bases. The germline gives CDR1 MNHEY, CDR2 SMNVEV (reference sequence). The CDR3 totals 14 residues. Trimming cost V 2 bases and J 6 bases; bases outside gene matches: 3. The CDR3 loop is CASSLAGRANEQFF. In nucleotides, the CDR3 is TGTGCCAGCAGTTTAGCCGGGAGGGCCAATGAGCAGTTCTTC.

CDR3 residues: CASSPDGGHGINYGYTF. CDR3 nucleotides: TGTGCCAGCAGCCCGGACGGGGGACACGGAATTAACTATGGCTACACCTTC. The chain is built from TRBV7-8 and TRBJ1-2; D possibly corresponds to TRBD1 (6 bases). Germline V gene sequence: CDR1 SGHVS, CDR2 FQNEAQ. The V and J ends lost 5 bases and 1 base respectively, with 20 bases between them. The CDR3 runs 17 residues.

This chain links TRBV4-1 with TRBJ1-2; D is undetermined. The ends were cut back, 0 bases at V and 4 bases at J, with 15 bases in the middle. Germline CDR1 MGHRA, CDR2 YSYEKL. This CDR3 region has 16 residues. CDR3 DNA sequence: TGCGCCAGCAGCCAAGAACGCGATGTGGCCCTCTATGGCTACACCTTC. Translated: CASSQERDVALYGYTF.

The chain joins TRBV20-1 to TRBJ2-7, with D perhaps being TRBD1 or TRBD2 (5 bases each). Germline V gene sequence: CDR1 DFQATT, CDR2 SNEGSKA (reference sequence). V gave up 6 bases and J gave up 3 bases, with 15 bases separating them. The CDR3 is made up of 13 amino acids. Written as DNA, the CDR3 is TGCAGTGCCGGAACCTGGGACGGCTACGAGCAGTACTTC. It translates to CSAGTWDGYEQYF.

This chain joins TRBV2 and TRBJ1-4; TRBD1 matches 9 bases. This CDR3 is built from 13 residues. After removal of 7 bases from V and 8 bases from J, the junction contained 5 bases not matched to a gene. CDR1 SNHLY and CDR2 FYNNEI come from the germline V gene. The CDR3 region is CASTRTGDEKLFF. In nucleotides, the CDR3 is TGTGCCAGCACCAGGACAGGGGACGAAAAACTGTTTTTT.

V is TRBV28 and J is TRBJ1-5; D remains ambiguous. V was pared by 6 bases and J by 5 bases, with 11 bases between. CDR1 is MDHEN and CDR2 is SYDVKM in the germline V gene. The CDR3 has 13 residues. The CDR3 sequence is CASSSPPYQPQHF. CDR3 in DNA: TGTGCCAGCAGCTCCCCCCCGTATCAGCCCCAGCATTTT.

The J gene is TRBJ2-1, the V gene TRBV5-4, with D perhaps TRBD1 (7 bases). V was pared by 3 bases and J by 2 bases, with 15 bases between. The CDR3 consists of 16 residues. Germline-derived CDR1 and CDR2 are SGHNT and YYREEE (reference sequence). DNA for the CDR3: TGTGCCAGCAGCTCCGACAGGGAGGTTCCCTACAATGAGCAGTTCTTC. It is translated as CASSSDREVPYNEQFF.

The CDR3: CASSSETVDGYTF. CDR3 coding DNA: TGTGCCAGCAGTTCGGAAACGGTAGATGGCTACACCTTC. The rearrangement joins TRBV6-5 to TRBJ1-2; no firm D call. Per the germline V gene, CDR1 is MNHEY and CDR2 is SVGAGI. The CDR3 covers 13 residues. V was pared by 4 bases and J by 6 bases, with 12 bases between.